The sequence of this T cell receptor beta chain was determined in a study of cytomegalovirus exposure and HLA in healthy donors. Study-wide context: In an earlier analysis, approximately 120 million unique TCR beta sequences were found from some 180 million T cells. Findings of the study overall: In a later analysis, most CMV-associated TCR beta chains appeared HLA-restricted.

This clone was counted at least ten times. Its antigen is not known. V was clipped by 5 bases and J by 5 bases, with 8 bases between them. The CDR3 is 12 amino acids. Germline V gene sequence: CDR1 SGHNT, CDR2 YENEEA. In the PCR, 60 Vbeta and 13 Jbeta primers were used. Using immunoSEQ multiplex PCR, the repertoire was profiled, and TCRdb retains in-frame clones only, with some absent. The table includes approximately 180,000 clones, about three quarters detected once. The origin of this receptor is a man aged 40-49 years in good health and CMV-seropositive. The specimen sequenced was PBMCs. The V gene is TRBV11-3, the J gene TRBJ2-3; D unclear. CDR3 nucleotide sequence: TGTGCCAGCAGCCGGTTAATAGATACGCAGTATTTT. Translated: CASSRLIDTQYF.